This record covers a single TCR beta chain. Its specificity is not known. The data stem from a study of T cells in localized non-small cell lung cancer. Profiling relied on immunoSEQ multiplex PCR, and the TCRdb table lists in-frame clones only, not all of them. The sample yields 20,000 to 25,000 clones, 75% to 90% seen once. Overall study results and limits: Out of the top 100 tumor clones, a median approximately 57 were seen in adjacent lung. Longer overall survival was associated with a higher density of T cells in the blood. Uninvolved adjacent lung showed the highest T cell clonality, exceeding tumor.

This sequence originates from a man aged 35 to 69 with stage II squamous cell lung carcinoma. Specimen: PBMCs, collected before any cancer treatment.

The CDR3 protein is CASSVGQLNEQYF. The CDR3 nucleotides read TGTGCCAGCAGTGTCGGACAGTTGAACGAGCAGTACTTC. The V gene is TRBV6-1, the J gene TRBJ2-7, with TRBD1 as a possible D gene (6 bases). The V and J ends lost 4 bases and 5 bases respectively, with 12 bases between them. This CDR3 is built from 13 residues. Germline V gene sequence: CDR1 MNHNS, CDR2 SASEGT.